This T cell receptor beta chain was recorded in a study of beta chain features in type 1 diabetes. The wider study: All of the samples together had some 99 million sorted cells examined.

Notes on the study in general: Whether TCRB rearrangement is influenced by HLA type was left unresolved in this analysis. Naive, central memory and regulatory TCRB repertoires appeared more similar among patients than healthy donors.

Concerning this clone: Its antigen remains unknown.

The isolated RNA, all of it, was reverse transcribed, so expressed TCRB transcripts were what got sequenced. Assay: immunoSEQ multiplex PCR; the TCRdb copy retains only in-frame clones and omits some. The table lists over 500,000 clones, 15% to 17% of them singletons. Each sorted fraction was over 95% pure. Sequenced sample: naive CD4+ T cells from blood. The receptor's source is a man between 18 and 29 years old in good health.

CDR3 loop: CASSQQGGVIQYF. The CDR3 coding sequence is TGCGCCAGCAGCCAACAGGGGGGTGTCATTCAGTACTTC. The chain links TRBV4-3 to TRBJ2-4; tentative D call: TRBD1 (7 bases). Germline V gene data show CDR1 as LGHNA and CDR2 as YSLEER. V shed 2 bases and J shed 9 bases, with 11 bases lying between them. The CDR3 totals 13 residues.